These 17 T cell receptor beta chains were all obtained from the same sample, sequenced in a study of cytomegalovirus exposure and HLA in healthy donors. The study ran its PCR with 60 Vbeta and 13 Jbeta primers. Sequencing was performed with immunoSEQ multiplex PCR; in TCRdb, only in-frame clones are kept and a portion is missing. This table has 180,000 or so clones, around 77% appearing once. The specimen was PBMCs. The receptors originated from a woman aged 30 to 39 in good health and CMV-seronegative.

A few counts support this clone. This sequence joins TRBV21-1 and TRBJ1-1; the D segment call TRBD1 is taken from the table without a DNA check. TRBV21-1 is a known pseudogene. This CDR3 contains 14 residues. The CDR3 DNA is TGTGCCAGCAGGGGACAGCCTTTAAACACTGAAGCTTTCTTT. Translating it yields CASRGQPLNTEAFF.

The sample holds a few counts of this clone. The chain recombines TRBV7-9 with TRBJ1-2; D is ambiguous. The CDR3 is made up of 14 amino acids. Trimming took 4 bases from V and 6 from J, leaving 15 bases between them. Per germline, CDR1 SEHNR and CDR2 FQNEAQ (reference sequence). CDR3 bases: TGTGCCAGCAGCTCCTACCTCGGGGAGGATGGCTACACCTTC. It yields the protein CASSSYLGEDGYTF.

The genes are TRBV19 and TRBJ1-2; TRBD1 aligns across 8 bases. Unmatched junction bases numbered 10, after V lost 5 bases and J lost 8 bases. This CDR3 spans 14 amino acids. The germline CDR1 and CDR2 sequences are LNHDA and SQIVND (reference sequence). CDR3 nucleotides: TGTGCCAGTAGTTTGATAACAGGGGGAGGAGGCTACACCTTC. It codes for CASSLITGGGGYTF.

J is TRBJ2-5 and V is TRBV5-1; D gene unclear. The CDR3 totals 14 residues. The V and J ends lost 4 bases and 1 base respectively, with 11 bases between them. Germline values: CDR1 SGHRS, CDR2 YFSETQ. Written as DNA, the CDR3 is TGCGCCAGCAGCGGGCAGCTGATCCAAGAGACCCAGTACTTC. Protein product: CASSGQLIQETQYF.

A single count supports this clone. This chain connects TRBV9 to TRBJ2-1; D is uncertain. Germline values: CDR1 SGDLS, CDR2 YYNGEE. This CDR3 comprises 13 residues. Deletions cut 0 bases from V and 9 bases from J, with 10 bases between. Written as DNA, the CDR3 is TGTGCCAGCAGCGTAGGCACTATAGGTGAGCAGTTCTTC. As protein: CASSVGTIGEQFF.

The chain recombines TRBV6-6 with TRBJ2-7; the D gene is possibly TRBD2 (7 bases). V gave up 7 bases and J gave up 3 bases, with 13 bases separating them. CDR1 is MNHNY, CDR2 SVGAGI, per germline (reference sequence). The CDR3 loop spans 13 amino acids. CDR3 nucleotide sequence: TGTGCCAGCATTGGGGGGGGGCTCTACGAGCAGTACTTC. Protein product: CASIGGGLYEQYF.

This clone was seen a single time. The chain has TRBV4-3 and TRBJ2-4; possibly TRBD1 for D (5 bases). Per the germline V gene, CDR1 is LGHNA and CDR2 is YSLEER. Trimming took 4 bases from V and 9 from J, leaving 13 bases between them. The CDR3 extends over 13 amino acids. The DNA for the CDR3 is TGCGCCAGCAGCCTTGACAGAAAAGGCATTCAGTACTTC. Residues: CASSLDRKGIQYF.

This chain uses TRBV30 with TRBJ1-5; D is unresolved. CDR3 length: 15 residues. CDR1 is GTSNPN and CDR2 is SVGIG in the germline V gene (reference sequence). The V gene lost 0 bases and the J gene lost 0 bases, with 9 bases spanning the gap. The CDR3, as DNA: TGTGCCTGGAGTGTACTAGGAGATAGCAATCAGCCCCAGCATTTT. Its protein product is CAWSVLGDSNQPQHF.

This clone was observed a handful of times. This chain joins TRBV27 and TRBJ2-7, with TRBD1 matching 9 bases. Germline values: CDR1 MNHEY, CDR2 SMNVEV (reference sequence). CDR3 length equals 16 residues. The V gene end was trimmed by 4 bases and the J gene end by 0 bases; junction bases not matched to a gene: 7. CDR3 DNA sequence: TGTGCCAGCAGTTCCGGACAGGGGATTGCCTCCTACGAGCAGTACTTC. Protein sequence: CASSSGQGIASYEQYF.

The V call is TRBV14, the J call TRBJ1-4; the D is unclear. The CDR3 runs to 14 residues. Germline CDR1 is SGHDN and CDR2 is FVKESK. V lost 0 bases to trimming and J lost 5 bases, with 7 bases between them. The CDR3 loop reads CASSQDFRNEKLFF. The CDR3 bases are TGTGCCAGCAGCCAAGATTTCAGGAATGAAAAACTGTTTTTT.

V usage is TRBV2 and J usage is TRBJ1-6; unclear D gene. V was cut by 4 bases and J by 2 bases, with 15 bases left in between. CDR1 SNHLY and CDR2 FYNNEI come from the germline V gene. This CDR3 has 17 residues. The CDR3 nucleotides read TGTGCCAGCAGTGTTGACCCAGCCCGGGCCTATAATTCACCCCTCCACTTT. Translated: CASSVDPARAYNSPLHF.

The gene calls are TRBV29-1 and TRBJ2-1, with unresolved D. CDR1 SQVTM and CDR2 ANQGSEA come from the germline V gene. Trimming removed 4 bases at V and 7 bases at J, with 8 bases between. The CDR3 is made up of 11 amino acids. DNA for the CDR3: TGCAGCGTTGGGGCAGCTAATGAGCAGTTCTTC. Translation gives CSVGAANEQFF.

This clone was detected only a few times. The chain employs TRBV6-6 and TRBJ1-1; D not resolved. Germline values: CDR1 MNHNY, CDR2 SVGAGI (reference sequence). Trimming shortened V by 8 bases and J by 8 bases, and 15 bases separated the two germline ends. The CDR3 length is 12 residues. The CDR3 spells CASSQRITEAFF. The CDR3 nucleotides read TGTGCCAGCTCACAAAGAATCACCGAAGCTTTCTTT.

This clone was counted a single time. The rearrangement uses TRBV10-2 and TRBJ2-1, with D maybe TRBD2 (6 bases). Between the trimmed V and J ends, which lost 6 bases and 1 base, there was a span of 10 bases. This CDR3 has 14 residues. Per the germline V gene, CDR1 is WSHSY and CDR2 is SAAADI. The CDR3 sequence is CASRAGLSYNEQFF. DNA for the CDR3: TGCGCCAGCAGAGCGGGCCTTTCCTACAATGAGCAGTTCTTC.

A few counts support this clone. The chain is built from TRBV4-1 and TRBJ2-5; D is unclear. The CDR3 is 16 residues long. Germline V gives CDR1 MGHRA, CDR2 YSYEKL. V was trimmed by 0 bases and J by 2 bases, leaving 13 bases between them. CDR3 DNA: TGCGCCAGCAGCCAAGATCGACCGGCTAGACAAGAGACCCAGTACTTC. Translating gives CASSQDRPARQETQYF.

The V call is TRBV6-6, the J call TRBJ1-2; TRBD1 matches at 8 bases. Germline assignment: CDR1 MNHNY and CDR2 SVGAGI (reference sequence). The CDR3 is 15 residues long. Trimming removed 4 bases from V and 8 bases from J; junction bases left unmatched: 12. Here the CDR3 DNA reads TGTGCCAGCAGTTTCGGGACAGGAGTCGAAGAAGGCTACACCTTC. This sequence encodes CASSFGTGVEEGYTF.

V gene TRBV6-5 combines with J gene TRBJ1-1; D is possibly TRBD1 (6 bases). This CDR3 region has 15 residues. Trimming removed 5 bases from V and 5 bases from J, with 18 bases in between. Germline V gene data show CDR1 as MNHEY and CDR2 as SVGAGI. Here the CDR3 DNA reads TGTGCCAGCAGTCCGATATACAGGGAGTTGACTGAAGCTTTCTTT. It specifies CASSPIYRELTEAFF.